This T cell receptor beta chain was documented in a study of T cells in Graves' hyperthyroidism and ophthalmopathy. Researchers took RNA transcripts and amplified the TCR beta CDR3 regions from them. First-round RT-PCR targeting the TCR CDR3 was performed with the HTBI primer set. TCRdb called the multiplex PCR reads again in MiXCR, with one record for every CDR3 protein. The sample has about 250,000 distinct CDR3 sequences, roughly 15% seen once. Regarding this clonotype: The germline gene is not matched at one end of the junction; a read error may be the cause.

Sequences were obtained from blood. The TCR sequence derives from a woman aged 45-65 years with Graves' hyperthyroidism that later progressed to Graves' ophthalmopathy.

Here the CDR3 reads CVSSRYTGELFF. CDR3 nucleotides: TGTGTCAGCTCACGGTACACCGGGGAGCTGTTTTTT. This chain connects TRBV18 to TRBJ2-2; no firm D call. The CDR3 runs 12 residues. Germline values: CDR1 KGHSH, CDR2 LQKENI.